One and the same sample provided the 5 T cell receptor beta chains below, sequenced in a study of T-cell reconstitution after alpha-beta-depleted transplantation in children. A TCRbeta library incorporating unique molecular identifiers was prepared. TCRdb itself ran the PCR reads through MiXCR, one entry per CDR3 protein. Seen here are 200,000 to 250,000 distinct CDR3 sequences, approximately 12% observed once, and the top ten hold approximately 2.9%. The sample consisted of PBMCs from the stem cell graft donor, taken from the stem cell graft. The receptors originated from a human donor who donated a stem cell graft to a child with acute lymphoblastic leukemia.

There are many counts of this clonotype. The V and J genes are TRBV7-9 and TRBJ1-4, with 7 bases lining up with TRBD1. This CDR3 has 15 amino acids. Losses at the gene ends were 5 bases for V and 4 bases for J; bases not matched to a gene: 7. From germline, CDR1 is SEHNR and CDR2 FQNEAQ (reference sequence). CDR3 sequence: CASSPGTVVNEKLFF. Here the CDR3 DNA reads TGTGCCAGCAGCCCCGGGACAGTAGTTAATGAAAAACTGTTTTTT.

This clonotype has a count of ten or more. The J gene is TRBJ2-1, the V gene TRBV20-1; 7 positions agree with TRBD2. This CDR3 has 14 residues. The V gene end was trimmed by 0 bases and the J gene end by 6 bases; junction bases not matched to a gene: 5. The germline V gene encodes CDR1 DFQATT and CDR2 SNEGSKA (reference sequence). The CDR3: CSARDTRTSNEQFF. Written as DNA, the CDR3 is TGCAGTGCTAGAGATACTAGGACTAGCAATGAGCAGTTCTTC.

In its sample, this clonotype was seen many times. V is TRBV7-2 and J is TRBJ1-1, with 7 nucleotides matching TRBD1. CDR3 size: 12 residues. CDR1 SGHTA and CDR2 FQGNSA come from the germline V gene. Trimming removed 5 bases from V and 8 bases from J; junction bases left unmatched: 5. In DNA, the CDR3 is TGTGCCAGCAGCCTCCGACAGGGAGAAGCTTTCTTT. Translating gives CASSLRQGEAFF. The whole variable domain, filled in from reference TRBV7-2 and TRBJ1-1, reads GAGVSQSPSNKVTEKGKDVELRCDPISGHTALYWYRQSLGQGLEFLIYFQGNSAPDKSGLPSDRFSAERTGGSVSTLTIQRTQQEDSAVYLCASSLRQGEAFFGQGTRLTVV.

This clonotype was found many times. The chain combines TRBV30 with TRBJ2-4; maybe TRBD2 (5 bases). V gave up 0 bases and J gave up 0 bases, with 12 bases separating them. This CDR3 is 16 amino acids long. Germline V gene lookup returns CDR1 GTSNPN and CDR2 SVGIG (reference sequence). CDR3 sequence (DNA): TGTGCCTGGAGTGTACGGCAGACTATAGCCAAAAACATTCAGTACTTC. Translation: CAWSVRQTIAKNIQYF.

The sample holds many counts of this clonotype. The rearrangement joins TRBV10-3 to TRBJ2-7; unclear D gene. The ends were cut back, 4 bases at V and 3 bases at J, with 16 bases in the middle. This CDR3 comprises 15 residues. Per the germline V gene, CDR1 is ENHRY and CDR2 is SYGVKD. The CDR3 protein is CAISGGAVKIYEQYF. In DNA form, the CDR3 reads TGTGCCATCAGTGGCGGCGCAGTAAAAATCTACGAGCAGTACTTC.